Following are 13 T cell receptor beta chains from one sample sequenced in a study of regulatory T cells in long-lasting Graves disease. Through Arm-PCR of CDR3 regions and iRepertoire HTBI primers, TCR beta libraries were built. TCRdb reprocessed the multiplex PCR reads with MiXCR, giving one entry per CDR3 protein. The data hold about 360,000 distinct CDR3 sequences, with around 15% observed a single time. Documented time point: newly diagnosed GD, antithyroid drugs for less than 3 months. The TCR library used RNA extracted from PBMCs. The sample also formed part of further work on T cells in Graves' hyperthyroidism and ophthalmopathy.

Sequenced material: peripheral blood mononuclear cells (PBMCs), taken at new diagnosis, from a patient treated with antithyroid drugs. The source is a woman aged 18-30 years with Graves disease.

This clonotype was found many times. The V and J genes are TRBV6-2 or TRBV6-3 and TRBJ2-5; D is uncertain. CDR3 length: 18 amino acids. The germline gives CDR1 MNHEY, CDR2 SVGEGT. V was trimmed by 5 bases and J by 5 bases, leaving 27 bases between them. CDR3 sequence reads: CASSNPPPPSWAWETQYF. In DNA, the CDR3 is TGTGCCAGCAGTAATCCACCTCCACCATCATGGGCTTGGGAGACCCAGTACTTC.

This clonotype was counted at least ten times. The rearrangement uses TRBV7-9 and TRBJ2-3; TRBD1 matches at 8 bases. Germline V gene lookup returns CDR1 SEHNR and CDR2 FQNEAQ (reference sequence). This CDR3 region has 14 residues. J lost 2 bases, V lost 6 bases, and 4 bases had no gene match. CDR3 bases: TGTGCCAGCAGGCGGGGACAGGACACAGATACGCAGTATTTT. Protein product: CASRRGQDTDTQYF.

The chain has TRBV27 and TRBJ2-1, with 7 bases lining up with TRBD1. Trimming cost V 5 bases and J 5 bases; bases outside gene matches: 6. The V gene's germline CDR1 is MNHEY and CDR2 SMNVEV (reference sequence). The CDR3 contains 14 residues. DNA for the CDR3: TGTGCCAGCAGTCCCGGGACAGCCCACAATGAGCAGTTCTTC. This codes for CASSPGTAHNEQFF.

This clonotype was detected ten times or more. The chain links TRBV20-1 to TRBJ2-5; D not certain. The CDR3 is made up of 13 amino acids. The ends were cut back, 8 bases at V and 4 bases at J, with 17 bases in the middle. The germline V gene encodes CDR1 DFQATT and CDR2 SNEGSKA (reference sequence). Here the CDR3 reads CSLRRVSGETQYF. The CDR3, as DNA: TGCAGTCTACGACGGGTGTCTGGAGAGACCCAGTACTTC.

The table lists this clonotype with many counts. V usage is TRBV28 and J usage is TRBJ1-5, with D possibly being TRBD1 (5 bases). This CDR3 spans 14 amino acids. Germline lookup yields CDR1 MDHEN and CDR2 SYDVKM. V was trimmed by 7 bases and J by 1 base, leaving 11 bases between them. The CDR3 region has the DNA TGTGCCAGCAACAAAGGACAAAGCAATCAGCCCCAGCATTTT. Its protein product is CASNKGQSNQPQHF.

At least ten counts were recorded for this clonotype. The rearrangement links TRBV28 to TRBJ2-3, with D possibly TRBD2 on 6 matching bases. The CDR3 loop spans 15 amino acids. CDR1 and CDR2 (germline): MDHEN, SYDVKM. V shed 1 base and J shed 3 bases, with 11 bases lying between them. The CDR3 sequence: CASSLSSRGTDTQYF. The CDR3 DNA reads TGTGCCAGCAGTTTATCGTCCCGGGGGACAGATACGCAGTATTTT.

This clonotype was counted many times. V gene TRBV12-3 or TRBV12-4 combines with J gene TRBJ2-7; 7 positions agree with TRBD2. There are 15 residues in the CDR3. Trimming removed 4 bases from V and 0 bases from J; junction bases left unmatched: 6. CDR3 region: CASSSPSGGSYEQYF. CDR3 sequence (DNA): TGTGCCAGCAGTTCCCCTAGCGGTGGCTCCTACGAGCAGTACTTC.

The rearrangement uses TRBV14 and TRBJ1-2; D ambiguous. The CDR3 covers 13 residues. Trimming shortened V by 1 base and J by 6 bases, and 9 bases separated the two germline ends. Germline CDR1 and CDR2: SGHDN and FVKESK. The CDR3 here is CASSQVGRDGYTF. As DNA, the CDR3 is TGTGCCAGCAGCCAAGTAGGCCGAGATGGCTACACCTTC.

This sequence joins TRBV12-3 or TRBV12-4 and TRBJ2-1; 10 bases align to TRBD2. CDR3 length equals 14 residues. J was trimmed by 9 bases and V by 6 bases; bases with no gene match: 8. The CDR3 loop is CASRKSGGGGEQFF. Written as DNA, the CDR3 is TGTGCCAGCAGGAAAAGCGGGGGGGGGGGTGAGCAGTTCTTC.

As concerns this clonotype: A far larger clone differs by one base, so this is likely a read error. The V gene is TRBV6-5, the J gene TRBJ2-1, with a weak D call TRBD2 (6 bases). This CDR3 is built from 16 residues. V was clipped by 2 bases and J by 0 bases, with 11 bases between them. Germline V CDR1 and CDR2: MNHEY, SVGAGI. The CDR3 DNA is TGTGCCAGCAGTTACGAGGGAGGAAACTCCTACAATGAGCAGTTCTTC. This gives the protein CASSYEGGNSYNEQFF.

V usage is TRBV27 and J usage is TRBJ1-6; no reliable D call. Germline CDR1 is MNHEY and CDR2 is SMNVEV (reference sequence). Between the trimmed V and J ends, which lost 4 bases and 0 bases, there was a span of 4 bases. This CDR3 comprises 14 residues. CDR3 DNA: TGTGCCAGCAGTTCAAGCTCCTATAATTCACCCCTCCACTTT. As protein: CASSSSSYNSPLHF.

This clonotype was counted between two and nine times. CDR3 loop: CASSQTGLNYGYTF. CDR3 in DNA: TGTGCCAGCAGTCAGACAGGATTAAACTATGGCTACACCTTC. The chain joins TRBV5-5 to TRBJ1-2, with D maybe TRBD1 (6 bases). Germline V CDR1 and CDR2: SGHKS, YYEKEE (reference sequence). The CDR3 is 14 residues long. V lost 5 bases and J 2 bases, leaving 13 bases between the germline ends. The full variable domain, completed using reference TRBV5-5 and TRBJ1-2, is DAGVTQSPTHLIKTRGQQVTLRCSPISGHKSVSWYQQVLGQGPQFIFQYYEKEERGRGNFPDRFSARQFPNYSSELNVNALLLGDSALYLCASSQTGLNYGYTFGSGTRLTVV.

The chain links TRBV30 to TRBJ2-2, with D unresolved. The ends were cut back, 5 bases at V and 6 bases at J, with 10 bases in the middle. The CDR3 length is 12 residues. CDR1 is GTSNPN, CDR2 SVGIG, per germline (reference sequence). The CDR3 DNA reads TGTGCCTGGCAACGCGGTCCCGGGGAGCTGTTTTTT. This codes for CAWQRGPGELFF.